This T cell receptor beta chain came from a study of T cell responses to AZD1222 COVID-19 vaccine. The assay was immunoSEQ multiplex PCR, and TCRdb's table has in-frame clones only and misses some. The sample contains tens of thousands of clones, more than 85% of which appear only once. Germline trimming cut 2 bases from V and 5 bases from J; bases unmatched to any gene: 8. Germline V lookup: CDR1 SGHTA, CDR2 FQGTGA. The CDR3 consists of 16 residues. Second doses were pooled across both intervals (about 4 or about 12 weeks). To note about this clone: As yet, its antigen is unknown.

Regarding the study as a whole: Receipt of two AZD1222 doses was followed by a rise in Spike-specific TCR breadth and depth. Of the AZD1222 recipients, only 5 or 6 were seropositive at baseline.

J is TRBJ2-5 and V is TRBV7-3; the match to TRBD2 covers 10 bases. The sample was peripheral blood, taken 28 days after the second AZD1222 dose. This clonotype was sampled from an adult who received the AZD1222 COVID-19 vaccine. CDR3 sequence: CASSLGSGGVRETQYF. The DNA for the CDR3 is TGTGCCAGCAGCTTAGGGAGCGGGGGGGTCAGGGAGACCCAGTACTTC.